The 8 T cell receptor beta chains given below trace back to one sample, sequenced in a study of shared clonotypes between healthy human individuals (dated by TCRdb to 2019 to 2021). Library prep was done by the immunoSEQ multiplex PCR assay. This immuneACCESS table, as held by TCRdb, lists in-frame sequences with V and J called but not all clones. Of the missing ones, under half trace to an unresolved V gene in checked studies; the others have no known cause. In this sample the table shows some 2.1 million clones, about 95% of which occur a single time. The ten largest make up around 0.13% of the sample. Sample: naive CD4+ T cells sorted from blood. This specimen's cell subset or site label, per the study, means: CD45RA+ positively selected. The receptors were sampled from a man aged 18 to 29 in good health.

This chain links TRBV6-5 with TRBJ1-2; D gene unclear. Between the trimmed V and J ends, which lost 7 bases and 4 bases, there was a span of 10 bases. The germline V gene encodes CDR1 MNHEY and CDR2 SVGAGI. CDR3 length equals 12 residues. CDR3: CASTSVGYGYTF. In nucleotides, the CDR3 is TGTGCCAGCACTTCTGTAGGCTATGGCTACACCTTC.

The rearrangement uses TRBV5-1 and TRBJ2-5, with 7 bases matching TRBD1. Germline-derived CDR1 and CDR2 are SGHRS and YFSETQ. The CDR3 has 13 amino acids. Trimming removed 4 bases from V and 5 bases from J; junction bases left unmatched: 5. CDR3 sequence reads: CASSATGTETQYF. The CDR3 DNA follows: TGCGCCAGCAGCGCGACAGGGACGGAGACCCAGTACTTC.

This chain joins TRBV5-1 and TRBJ1-2; D is possibly TRBD1 (5 bases). CDR1 and CDR2 (germline): SGHRS, YFSETQ. V was trimmed by 5 bases and J by 5 bases, leaving 7 bases between them. This CDR3 contains 11 residues. This chain's CDR3 is CASRGDYGYTF. The DNA for the CDR3 is TGCGCCAGCAGAGGGGATTATGGCTACACCTTC.

This clone was counted a few times. The sample holds other DNA sequences that translate to the same CDR3. The rearrangement links TRBV18 to TRBJ1-4; no clear D. The CDR3 runs 13 residues. Germline assignment: CDR1 KGHSH and CDR2 LQKENI. Deletions cut 2 bases from V and 4 bases from J, with 5 bases between. For the CDR3, the DNA is TGTGCCAGCTCACCAGGGGTTAATGAAAAACTGTTTTTT. Translating gives CASSPGVNEKLFF.

CDR3 sequence reads: CASLPHTGTVDTEAFF. In nucleotides, the CDR3 is TGTGCCAGCCTACCCCACACCGGGACAGTGGACACTGAAGCTTTCTTT. The chain employs TRBV6-6 and TRBJ1-1, with 7 bases identical to TRBD1. V lost 8 bases and J lost 3; bases outside the gene matches: 15. CDR3 length: 16 amino acids. CDR1 is MNHNY, CDR2 SVGAGI, per germline (reference sequence).

The chain joins TRBV7-9 to TRBJ1-3, with no clear D. V shed 0 bases and J shed 0 bases, with 9 bases lying between them. Germline V gene sequence: CDR1 SEHNR, CDR2 FQNEAQ (reference sequence). This CDR3 has 16 amino acids. DNA for the CDR3: TGTGCCAGCAGCTTAGCGTTGGGCTTCTCTGGAAACACCATATATTTT. Protein: CASSLALGFSGNTIYF.

The V gene is TRBV6-1, the J gene TRBJ1-5, with D unresolved. Germline V gene sequence: CDR1 MNHNS, CDR2 SASEGT. This CDR3 contains 12 residues. V was shortened by 6 bases and J by 12 bases, with 15 bases between the two germline ends. CDR3 protein: CASSKDRKFQHF. The CDR3 DNA reads TGTGCCAGCAGCAAAGACCGTAAGTTCCAGCATTTT.

J is TRBJ1-4 and V is TRBV7-2; D is unresolved. The germline V and J ends were trimmed by 5 bases and 8 bases, with 12 bases remaining between them. CDR1 is SGHTA, CDR2 FQGNSA, per germline. The CDR3 has 13 residues. CDR3 in DNA: TGTGCCAGCAGCGCCTTCAGTGGAGAAAAACTGTTTTTT. Translated: CASSAFSGEKLFF.